The next 21 T cell receptor beta chains were all read from a single sample in a study of molecular identifiers for immune sequencing clone quantification. TCRdb recomputed calls from the PCR reads with MiXCR, one row per CDR3 protein. Of around 460,000 distinct CDR3 sequences in the sample, approximately 25% were seen once. The sequenced material came from naive CD8+ T cells from blood, with Jurkat cell RNA spiked in. Documented subset: FACS-sorted CD8+CD4-CCR7+CD45RA+ naive T cells. The receptors originated from a human donor in good health. Some libraries in this study had Jurkat cell RNA spiked in.

This clonotype showed up just a few times. This chain uses TRBV27 with TRBJ2-5; perhaps TRBD2 as D (6 bases). V lost 1 base, J lost 0 bases, and 12 bases lay in between. From germline, CDR1 is MNHEY and CDR2 SMNVEV (reference sequence). This CDR3 is 16 amino acids long. CDR3 sequence reads: CASSLYGTLDQETQYF. The CDR3 nucleotides read TGTGCCAGCAGTTTATATGGGACTTTGGACCAAGAGACCCAGTACTTC.

This chain uses TRBV30 with TRBJ2-1; possible D gene TRBD2, 5 bases. With 3 bases removed from V and 0 bases from J, the gap between germline ends came to 12 bases. The CDR3 sequence is 15 residues long. Germline V gene data show CDR1 as GTSNPN and CDR2 as SVGIG (reference sequence). CDR3 protein: CAWRRDRSSYNEQFF. CDR3 sequence (DNA): TGTGCCTGGAGGAGGGATCGAAGCTCCTACAATGAGCAGTTCTTC. The full variable domain, rest sourced from reference TRBV30 and TRBJ2-1, is SQTIHQWPATLVQPVGSPLSLECTVEGTSNPNLYWYRQAAGRGLQLLFYSVGIGQISSEVPQNLSASRPQDRQFILSSKKLLLSDSGFYLCAWRRDRSSYNEQFFGPGTRLTVL.

In its sample, this clonotype was seen many times. J is TRBJ2-5 and V is TRBV7-2; TRBD2 matches at 11 bases. The CDR3 length is 16 residues. J was trimmed by 4 bases and V by 1 base; bases with no gene match: 5. Germline V gives CDR1 SGHTA, CDR2 FQGNSA. The DNA for the CDR3 is TGTGCCAGCAGCTTAGTCCTAGCGGGAGGAGGAGAGACCCAGTACTTC. Amino acid sequence: CASSLVLAGGGETQYF.

Here the CDR3 reads CASSNQKLKSTGTGEEQYF. CDR3 bases: TGTGCCAGCAGTAACCAAAAGCTGAAAAGCACCGGGACAGGGGAAGAGCAGTACTTC. This chain links TRBV6-2 or TRBV6-3 with TRBJ2-7, with TRBD1 matching 10 bases. The V segment lost 5 bases and the J segment 7 bases; nucleotides outside the gene matches: 23. The germline CDR1 and CDR2 sequences are MNHEY and SVGEGT. This CDR3 region has 19 residues.

V is TRBV4-3 and J is TRBJ2-1; tentative D call: TRBD2 (6 bases). V was cut by 5 bases and J by 4 bases, with 12 bases left in between. The CDR3 is 14 amino acids. CDR1 is LGHNA and CDR2 is YSLEER in the germline V gene. CDR3 in amino acids: CASSRREPYNEQFF. The CDR3, as DNA: TGCGCCAGCAGCAGGAGGGAACCTTACAATGAGCAGTTCTTC.

This clonotype was found many times. The gene calls are TRBV9 and TRBJ2-3; 13 bases map to TRBD2. This CDR3 spans 15 amino acids. Germline loops: CDR1 SGDLS, CDR2 YYNGEE. Trimming took 4 bases from V and 6 from J; bases not matched to a gene: 5. CDR3 residues: CASSPGTSGADTQYF. The CDR3 region has the DNA TGTGCCAGCAGCCCCGGGACTAGCGGGGCGGATACGCAGTATTTT.

This clonotype was seen a handful of times. This chain joins TRBV30 and TRBJ1-2, with a tentative D call TRBD1 (6 bases). Trimming shortened V by 2 bases and J by 8 bases, and 15 bases separated the two germline ends. CDR3 length equals 13 residues. Looked up from germline, CDR1 is GTSNPN and CDR2 is SVGIG (reference sequence). The CDR3 nucleotides are TGTGCCTGGAGTTCGGTGGGGGCGGACGGCTACACCTTC. This codes for CAWSSVGADGYTF.

This clonotype was detected a few times. V gene TRBV27 combines with J gene TRBJ2-5; 9 bases map to TRBD1. The CDR3 has 14 residues. The trim removed 5 bases at V and 6 bases at J, leaving 7 bases unmatched. Germline CDR1 and CDR2: MNHEY and SMNVEV (reference sequence). The CDR3 region has the DNA TGTGCCAGCAGTCCGGGACAGGGTAAAAAGACCCAGTACTTC. The encoded protein is CASSPGQGKKTQYF.

J is TRBJ1-3 and V is TRBV20-1, with D uncertain. Trimming cost V 0 bases and J 2 bases, with 17 bases left between them. Germline values: CDR1 DFQATT, CDR2 SNEGSKA (reference sequence). There are 17 residues in the CDR3. The CDR3 region is CSARDGLSVRAGNTIYF. The CDR3 bases are TGCAGTGCTAGAGATGGGTTAAGCGTTCGAGCTGGAAACACCATATATTTT.

Many counts were recorded for this clonotype. The rearrangement joins TRBV7-9 to TRBJ1-1; a possible D gene is TRBD1 (5 bases). The germline gives CDR1 SEHNR, CDR2 FQNEAQ (reference sequence). Trimming cost V 2 bases and J 3 bases, with 19 bases left between them. The CDR3 is 17 residues long. CDR3 in amino acids: CASSLLTGQGPYTEAFF. The CDR3, as DNA: TGTGCCAGCAGCTTACTAACCGGTCAGGGTCCATACACTGAAGCTTTCTTT.

Here the CDR3 DNA reads TGCGCCAGCAGCCAAGAGTACCTGACAGGACAGGGTTTTGAAAAACTGTTTTTT. Protein: CASSQEYLTGQGFEKLFF. This chain joins TRBV4-3 and TRBJ1-4; 8 positions match TRBD1. CDR3 length: 18 residues. The V and J ends lost 0 bases and 7 bases, in that order; junction bases with no gene match: 13. Per the germline V gene, CDR1 is LGHNA and CDR2 is YSLEER.

This clonotype was recorded at least ten times. The chain links TRBV9 to TRBJ1-5; 9 bases agree with TRBD1. CDR3 size: 15 residues. V shed 2 bases, J shed 3 bases, and the junction held 3 bases outside the gene matches. From germline, CDR1 is SGDLS and CDR2 YYNGEE. Written as DNA, the CDR3 is TGTGCCAGCAGCGTCGGGACAGGGCTCAATCAGCCCCAGCATTTT. Protein: CASSVGTGLNQPQHF.

Regarding this clonotype: One end of the junction is discordant with germline, which a read error may explain. CDR3 sequence (DNA): TGTGCCAGCAGATTCGCACAGGGGGGCGTAGCTAATGAAAAAATGTTTTTT. As protein: CASRFAQGGVANEKMFF. The chain couples TRBV5-6 to TRBJ1-4; 8 bases align to TRBD1. There are 17 residues in the CDR3. Germline lookup yields CDR1 SGHDT and CDR2 YYEEEE.

This clonotype was counted at least ten times. The V gene is TRBV7-6, the J gene TRBJ2-7; D perhaps matches TRBD2 (5 bases). Germline CDR1 SGHVS, CDR2 FNYEAQ. V lost 2 bases to trimming and J lost 3 bases, with 11 bases between them. This CDR3 region has 14 residues. CDR3 region: CASSLTGYGYEQYF. The CDR3, as DNA: TGTGCCAGCAGCTTAACGGGGTACGGCTACGAGCAGTACTTC.

This clonotype was seen repeatedly, ten times or more. The rearrangement links TRBV29-1 to TRBJ1-1; D is uncertain. Germline V CDR1 and CDR2: SQVTM, ANQGSEA. V lost 7 bases, J lost 0 bases, and 9 bases lay in between. This CDR3 has 12 residues. CDR3 bases: TGCAGCGGAGAGTCCATGAACACTGAAGCTTTCTTT. Translation: CSGESMNTEAFF.

This clonotype was observed a handful of times. The chain employs TRBV7-9 and TRBJ1-1; the match to TRBD1 covers 7 bases. The germline gives CDR1 SEHNR, CDR2 FQNEAQ (reference sequence). Trimming at V came to 0 bases and at J to 0 bases, leaving 4 bases not matched to a gene. This CDR3 has 16 amino acids. CDR3 protein: CASSLATGEVNTEAFF. The DNA of the CDR3 is TGTGCCAGCAGCTTAGCTACAGGGGAGGTGAACACTGAAGCTTTCTTT.

The V gene is TRBV7-2, the J gene TRBJ2-5; 7 nucleotides line up with TRBD1. The V and J ends lost 2 bases and 0 bases, in that order; junction bases with no gene match: 18. Per germline, CDR1 SGHTA and CDR2 FQGNSA. The CDR3 is made up of 20 amino acids. For the CDR3, the DNA is TGTGCCAGCAGCTTATTGTATGCGGTGAGGGACAGCCCGTACCAAGAGACCCAGTACTTC. Protein sequence: CASSLLYAVRDSPYQETQYF.

This clonotype was seen at least ten times. The chain combines TRBV7-6 with TRBJ1-4; D unclear. The CDR3 sequence is 15 residues long. V lost 5 bases and J lost 4, with 14 bases in between. The germline gives CDR1 SGHVS, CDR2 FNYEAQ. CDR3 nucleotide sequence: TGTGCCAGCAGCAAGAACCGGGAACTTAATGAAAAACTGTTTTTT. Its protein is CASSKNRELNEKLFF.

This clonotype was counted a single time. The V call is TRBV2, the J call TRBJ1-4; D call uncertain. CDR3 length: 12 residues. The germline V gene has CDR1 SNHLY and CDR2 FYNNEI. Trimming left V 3 bases short and J 13 bases short, with 12 bases between. CDR3 region: CASSDASRRLFF. CDR3 nucleotide sequence: TGTGCCAGCAGTGACGCGTCGAGGAGACTGTTTTTT.

This chain connects TRBV27 to TRBJ2-7; TRBD1 matches at 12 bases. Germline V lookup: CDR1 MNHEY, CDR2 SMNVEV (reference sequence). With 2 bases clipped from V and 4 bases from J, the junction kept 3 bases outside the gene matches. The CDR3 loop spans 15 amino acids. The CDR3 DNA follows: TGTGCCAGCAGTTTAGGGACAGGGGGCAGGTACGAGCAGTACTTC. Amino acids: CASSLGTGGRYEQYF.

This clonotype was counted a few times. V gene TRBV30 combines with J gene TRBJ2-7; D perhaps matches TRBD1 (6 bases). The germline CDR1 and CDR2 sequences are GTSNPN and SVGIG (reference sequence). Trimming removed 4 bases at V and 3 bases at J, with 22 bases between. CDR3 length: 16 amino acids. CDR3 loop: CAWTPPGALGGYEQYF. DNA for the CDR3: TGTGCCTGGACCCCCCCAGGGGCCCTAGGAGGCTACGAGCAGTACTTC.